This T cell receptor (beta chain) was recovered during a study of blood T cells in healthy people across ages. Study conclusions and caveats: Donor CMV status was unknown, possibly confounding expanded clonotype changes. Higher diversity and more naive CD4+ cells were features of long-lived donors, compared to aged donors.

This clonotype was recorded a few times. Antigen: not known. A minimum of 6 micrograms of total RNA was extracted per sample. A second PCR, run for about 6 to 11 cycles, used a sample-barcoded 5' primer plus a J-beta primer mix. A template-switch adaptor with 12 random nucleotides tagged each cDNA molecule. One entry per CDR3 protein results from TCRdb running MiXCR on the 5' RACE reads. The sample includes about 620,000 distinct CDR3 sequences, about 51% of them seen just once. Germline V gene sequence: CDR1 DFQATT, CDR2 SNEGSKA (reference sequence). V lost 0 bases and J lost 7, with 15 bases in between. The CDR3 is 14 residues long.

The sequencing input was blood. This receptor was taken from a woman at least 80 years old in good health. The chain links TRBV20-1 to TRBJ2-5; possibly TRBD2 for D (6 bases). The CDR3 DNA sequence: TGCAGTGCTAGAGACACGGTGGGGAGGAGGACCCAGTACTTC. Translated: CSARDTVGRRTQYF.